Each of the 8 T cell receptor beta chains below was sequenced from the same sample in a study of shared clonotypes between healthy human individuals. Only in-frame clones appear in the TCRdb table, and some are missing; sequencing was by immunoSEQ multiplex PCR. The sample shows more than 2 million clones, about 94% of them seen only once. Sequencing used naive CD4+ T cells sorted from blood. Indicated subset: CD45RA+ positively selected. The receptors stem from a man younger than 35 in good health.

V and J are TRBV30 and TRBJ2-5; 7 bases fit TRBD2. Per the germline V gene, CDR1 is GTSNPN and CDR2 is SVGIG (reference sequence). The CDR3 extends over 15 amino acids. Losses at the gene ends were 3 bases for V and 7 bases for J; bases not matched to a gene: 14. DNA of the CDR3: TGTGCCTGGAGCCAACAAAGCGGGGAGGCGGGGACCCAGTACTTC. Its translation: CAWSQQSGEAGTQYF.

The rearrangement uses TRBV5-1 and TRBJ2-1; no firm D call. Trimming left V 4 bases short and J 8 bases short, with 13 bases between. This CDR3 region has 13 residues. The germline V gene encodes CDR1 SGHRS and CDR2 YFSETQ. The CDR3 DNA sequence: TGCGCCAGCAGCGGACCTAGATTTGATGAGCAGTTCTTC. As protein: CASSGPRFDEQFF.

The rearrangement joins TRBV6-5 to TRBJ1-2; D is possibly TRBD1 (5 bases). V was clipped by 0 bases and J by 1 base, with 12 bases between them. CDR1 MNHEY and CDR2 SVGAGI come from the germline V gene. This CDR3 comprises 16 residues. The CDR3 region has the DNA TGTGCCAGCAGTTACTCTGGGACTAGGGGTAACTATGGCTACACCTTC. Protein: CASSYSGTRGNYGYTF.

For this clone: The sample carries other DNA sequences with the same CDR3. The chain joins TRBV7-2 to TRBJ2-1; the D is unclear. The germline V and J ends were trimmed by 3 bases and 5 bases, with 8 bases remaining between them. Germline values: CDR1 SGHTA, CDR2 FQGNSA. This CDR3 is 13 amino acids long. The CDR3 DNA reads TGTGCCAGCAGCTTGTCGTCCAACAATGAGCAGTTCTTC. Translated: CASSLSSNNEQFF.

Concerning this clone: The same CDR3 can be traced to other DNA sequences in this sample. CDR3 sequence reads: CASSLKGAGEQYF. CDR3 DNA: TGTGCCAGCAGCTTAAAGGGGGCTGGCGAGCAGTACTTC. This chain uses TRBV7-2 with TRBJ2-7, with 7 bases matching TRBD1. This CDR3 region has 13 residues. Germline loops: CDR1 SGHTA, CDR2 FQGNSA. Trimming took 2 bases from V and 6 from J; bases not matched to a gene: 4.

The rearrangement joins TRBV19 to TRBJ2-6; D may be TRBD1 (5 bases). Germline V lookup: CDR1 LNHDA, CDR2 SQIVND (reference sequence). The CDR3 length is 16 residues. V lost 5 bases, J lost 0 bases, and 11 bases lay in between. CDR3 sequence: CASSGQGLSGANVLTF. The CDR3 region has the DNA TGTGCCAGTAGTGGGCAGGGCCTCTCTGGGGCCAACGTCCTGACTTTC.

The gene calls are TRBV9 and TRBJ1-3; TRBD1 is a possible D gene (6 bases). CDR3 length: 17 amino acids. Germline V gene data show CDR1 as SGDLS and CDR2 as YYNGEE. V lost 0 bases and J lost 0, with 13 bases in between. CDR3 amino acids: CASSVAGTTSSGNTIYF. The CDR3 region has the DNA TGTGCCAGCAGCGTAGCCGGGACAACGAGCTCTGGAAACACCATATATTTT.

The chain links TRBV2 to TRBJ2-5, with TRBD2 as a possible D gene (5 bases). V was trimmed by 5 bases and J by 4 bases, leaving 14 bases between them. Germline loops: CDR1 SNHLY, CDR2 FYNNEI. This CDR3 has 14 amino acids. The CDR3 sequence: CASSPTRSPETQYF. For the CDR3, the DNA is TGTGCCAGCAGTCCCACTAGGTCCCCAGAGACCCAGTACTTC. The complete variable domain, with remaining parts taken from reference TRBV2 and TRBJ2-5, reads EPEVTQTPSHQVTQMGQEVILRCVPISNHLYFYWYRQILGQKVEFLVSFYNNEISEKSEIFDDQFSVERPDGSNFTLKIRSTKLEDSAMYFCASSPTRSPETQYFGPGTRLLVL.